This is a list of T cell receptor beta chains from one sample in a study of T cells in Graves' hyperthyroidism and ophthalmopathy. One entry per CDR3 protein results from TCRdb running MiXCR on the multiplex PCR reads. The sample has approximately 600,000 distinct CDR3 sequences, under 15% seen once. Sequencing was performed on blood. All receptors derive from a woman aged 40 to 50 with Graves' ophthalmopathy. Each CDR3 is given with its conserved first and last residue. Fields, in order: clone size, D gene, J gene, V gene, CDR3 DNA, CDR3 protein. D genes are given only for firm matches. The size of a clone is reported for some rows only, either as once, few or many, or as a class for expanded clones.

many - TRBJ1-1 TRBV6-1 TGTGCCAGCAGTGATATGAGGGAAGCTTTCTTT CASSDMREAFF
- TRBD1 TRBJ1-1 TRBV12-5 TGTGCTAGTGGTCAAGGACAGGGGGCCATCAGCACTGAAGCTTTCTTT CASGQGQGAISTEAFF
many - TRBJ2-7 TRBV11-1 TGTGCCAGCAGCTTTTCCGGGGTCTCCTACGAGCAGTACTTC CASSFSGVSYEQYF
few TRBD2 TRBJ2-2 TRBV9 TGTGCCAGCAGCGCCGGGGGGGCCGGGGAGCTGTTTTTT CASSAGGAGELFF
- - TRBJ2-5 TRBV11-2 TGTGCCAGCAGCCAAGATCCCGCTAGAGTAGAGACCCAGTACTTC CASSQDPARVETQYF
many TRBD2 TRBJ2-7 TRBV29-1 TGCAGCGTCGGGGGGACTGGGTCCTACGAGCAGTACTTC CSVGGTGSYEQYF
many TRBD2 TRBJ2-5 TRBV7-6 TGTGCCAGCAGCCCCAGCCCTAGCGGGAGGTGGCAAGAGACCCAGTACTTC CASSPSPSGRWQETQYF
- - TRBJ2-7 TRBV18 TGTGCCAGCTCACTTGTATCCAGGGGCGAGCAGTACTTC CASSLVSRGEQYF
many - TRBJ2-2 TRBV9 TGTGCCAGCAGCGTAACGGCGGGGAACACCGGGGAGCTGTTTTTT CASSVTAGNTGELFF
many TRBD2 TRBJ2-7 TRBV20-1 TGCAGTGCTAGCCTCAGCGGGAGGGGACTCTACGAGCAGTACTTC CSASLSGRGLYEQYF
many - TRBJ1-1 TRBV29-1 TGCAGCGTTGACCGACTTCCACTGGGAGCTTTCTTT CSVDRLPLGAFF
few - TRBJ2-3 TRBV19 TGTGCCAGTAGTCCCAAGGAAGGTACAGATACGCAGTATTTT CASSPKEGTDTQYF
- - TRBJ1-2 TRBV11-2 - CGSSLDIISYGCTF
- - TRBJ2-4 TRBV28 TGTGCCAGCAGTTCTTTTGGATGGCTGGGTCAGGCCAAAAACATTCAGTACTTC CASSSFGWLGQAKNIQYF
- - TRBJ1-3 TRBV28 TGTGCCAGCAGTTTATGGGGGGTTTCGGGAAACACCATATATTTT CASSLWGVSGNTIYF
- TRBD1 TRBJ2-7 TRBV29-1 TGCAGCGTGACGGTGAGACAGGGGGCGTTTAGCGAGCAGTACTTC CSVTVRQGAFSEQYF
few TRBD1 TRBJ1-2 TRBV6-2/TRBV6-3 TGTGCCAGCAGTTCTCCGGGACAGGCAATGGGCTACACCTTC CASSSPGQAMGYTF
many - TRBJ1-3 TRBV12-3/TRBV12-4 TGTGCCAGCAGTTTGCCCGGGGAGAGGAGAAACACCATATATTTT CASSLPGERRNTIYF
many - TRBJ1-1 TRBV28 TGTGCCAGCAGTTTAAGCAGGGATGGTGAAGCTTTCTTT CASSLSRDGEAFF
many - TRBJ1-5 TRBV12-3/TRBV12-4 TGTGCCAGCAGCCACGGAGGGGGTGGATTGAGCAATCAGCCCCAGCATTTT CASSHGGGGLSNQPQHF
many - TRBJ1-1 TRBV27 TGTGCCAGCAGTGTACAGGGTTCGTTTGGCACTGAAGCTTTCTTT CASSVQGSFGTEAFF
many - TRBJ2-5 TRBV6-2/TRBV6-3 TGTGCCAGTACAAAAGGGAGCGAGCCCCAAGAGACCCAGTACTTC CASTKGSEPQETQYF
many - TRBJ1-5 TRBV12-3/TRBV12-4 TGTGCCAGCGAGGCGAGTTATAGCAATCAGCCCCAGCATTTT CASEASYSNQPQHF
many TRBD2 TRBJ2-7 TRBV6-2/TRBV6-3 TGTGCCAGCAGTCCCCCGCCCTTAGGCGGGAGGGCCCAGTACGAGCAGTACTTC CASSPPPLGGRAQYEQYF
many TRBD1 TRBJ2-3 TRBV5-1 TGCGCCAGCAGCACGCGACAGGGGGGTCGTACAGATACGCAGTATTTT CASSTRQGGRTDTQYF
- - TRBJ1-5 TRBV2 TGTGCCAGCATGGATTCCGGTCAGCCCCAGCATTTT CASMDSGQPQHF
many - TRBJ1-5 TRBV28 TGTGCCAGCTGGGGGGCAGGGAGCAATCAGCCCCAGCATTTT CASWGAGSNQPQHF
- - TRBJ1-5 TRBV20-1 TGCAGTGCTAGAGATCCTAAGTATAGCAATCAGCCCCAGCATTTT CSARDPKYSNQPQHF